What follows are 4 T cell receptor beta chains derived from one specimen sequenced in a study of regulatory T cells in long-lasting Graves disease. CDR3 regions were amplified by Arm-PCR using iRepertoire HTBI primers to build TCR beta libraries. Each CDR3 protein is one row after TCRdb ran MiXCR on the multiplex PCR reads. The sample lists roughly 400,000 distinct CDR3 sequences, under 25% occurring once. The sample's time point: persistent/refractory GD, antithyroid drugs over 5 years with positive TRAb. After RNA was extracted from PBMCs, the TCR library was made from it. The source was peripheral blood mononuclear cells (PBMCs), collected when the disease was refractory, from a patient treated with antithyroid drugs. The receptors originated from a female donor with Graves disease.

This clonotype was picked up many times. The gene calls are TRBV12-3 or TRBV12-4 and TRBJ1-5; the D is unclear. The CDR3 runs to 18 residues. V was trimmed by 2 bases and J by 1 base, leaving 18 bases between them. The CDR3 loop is CASSLSVFWGGSNQPQHF. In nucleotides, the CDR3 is TGTGCCAGCAGTTTATCGGTATTTTGGGGTGGAAGCAATCAGCCCCAGCATTTT.

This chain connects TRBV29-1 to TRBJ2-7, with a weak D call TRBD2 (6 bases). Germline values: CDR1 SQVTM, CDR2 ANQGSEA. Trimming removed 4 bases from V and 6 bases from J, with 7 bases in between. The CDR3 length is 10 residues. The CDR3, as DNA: TGCAGCGTTGGGGAGGCCGAGCAGTACTTC. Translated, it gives CSVGEAEQYF.

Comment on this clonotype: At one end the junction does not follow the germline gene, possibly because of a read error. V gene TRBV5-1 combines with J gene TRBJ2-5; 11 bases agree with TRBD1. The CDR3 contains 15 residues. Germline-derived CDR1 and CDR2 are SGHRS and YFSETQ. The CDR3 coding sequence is TGTGCCAGCAGCTTGGGACAGGGGGTTCAAGAGACCCAGTACTTC. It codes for CASSLGQGVQETQYF.

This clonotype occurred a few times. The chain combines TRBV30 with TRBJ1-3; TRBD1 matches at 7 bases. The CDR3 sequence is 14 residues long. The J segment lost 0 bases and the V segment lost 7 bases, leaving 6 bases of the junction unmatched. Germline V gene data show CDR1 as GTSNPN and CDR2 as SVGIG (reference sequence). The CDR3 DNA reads TGTGCCTCGGAGGGGGCAGTCTCTGGAAACACCATATATTTT. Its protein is CASEGAVSGNTIYF.